The source of this TCR beta chain is a study of cytomegalovirus exposure and HLA in healthy donors. This CDR3 has 14 amino acids. The V end was cut by 1 base, the J end by 1 base, with 7 bases between. CDR1 is LGHNA and CDR2 is YSLEER in the germline V gene. Donors counted as nominally healthy when sampled, yet unrecorded immune exposures were likely. Study-wide findings and caveats: Reports credit the classifier with highly specific, highly sensitive diagnosis of cytomegalovirus status.

As regards this clone: What it binds is not known.

Use of 60 Vbeta and 13 Jbeta primers characterized the PCR. Assay: immunoSEQ multiplex PCR; the TCRdb copy retains only in-frame clones and omits some. The sample lists approximately 100,000 clones, about 81% occurring once. The receptor comes from a man in his forties or fifties in good health and CMV-seronegative. The rearrangement joins TRBV4-3 to TRBJ1-1; D gene ambiguous. The sample was PBMCs. CDR3 coding DNA: TGCGCCAGCAGCCAAGCCCCGTGGAACACTGAAGCTTTCTTT. Translated: CASSQAPWNTEAFF.